This T cell receptor beta chain is from a study of CD8 T cells in ankylosing spondylitis. Germline values: CDR1 KGHSH, CDR2 LQKENI. V lost 5 bases to trimming and J lost 1 base, with 8 bases between them. This CDR3 spans 13 amino acids. For TCR beta, libraries came from quantitative 5'-RACE with molecular barcodes. Each CDR3 protein is one row after TCRdb ran MiXCR on the 5' RACE reads. The sample consists of hundreds of thousands of distinct CDR3 sequences, about 20% of them appearing once. General study findings and limits: Researchers reportedly found disease-linked clones significantly enriched in matched ankylosing spondylitis synovial fluid. Some of the motif variants had earlier been found in reactive arthritis patients' fluid and blood. Blood of patients with ankylosing spondylitis appeared to be characterized by a TCR beta motif of eight highly homologous variants.

In the case of this clonotype: Its specificity is unknown.

This TCR was recovered from a female donor with ankylosing spondylitis or in good health (not recorded which). The specimen was blood, either unsorted or a sorted T cell fraction (not recorded which). The chain couples TRBV18 to TRBJ1-1; maybe TRBD1 (5 bases). This chain's CDR3 is CASSTDRNTEAFF. DNA for the CDR3: TGTGCCAGCTCAACCGACAGGAACACTGAAGCTTTCTTT.